The 23 T cell receptor beta chains given below trace back to one sample, sequenced in a study of CD8 T cells in ankylosing spondylitis. Whole-study findings and limits: Apparently characteristic of ankylosing spondylitis blood was a TCR beta motif (roughly eight highly homologous variants).

TCRdb reanalysed the 5' RACE reads using MiXCR and keeps one entry per CDR3 protein. The data contain fewer than 550,000 distinct CDR3 sequences, approximately 5% of them singletons. The antigens of these receptors remain unknown. The sequencing input was blood, either unsorted or a sorted T cell fraction (not recorded which). The receptors originated from a male donor with ankylosing spondylitis.

V and J are TRBV7-8 and TRBJ1-5; D not resolved. Deletions cut 3 bases from V and 0 bases from J, with 9 bases between. Germline-derived CDR1 and CDR2 are SGHVS and FQNEAQ. The CDR3 has 15 amino acids. The CDR3 bases are TGTGCCAGCAGCTTCTGGCATGTTAGCAATCAGCCCCAGCATTTT. Encoded protein: CASSFWHVSNQPQHF. Full variable domain (outside the CDR3, taken from reference TRBV7-8 and TRBJ1-5): GAGVSQSPRYKVAKRGQDVALRCDPISGHVSLFWYQQALGQGPEFLTYFQNEAQLDKSGLPSDRFFAERPEGSVSTLKIQRTQQEDSAVYLCASSFWHVSNQPQHFGDGTRLSIL.

The J gene is TRBJ2-3, the V gene TRBV4-1; 8 bases match TRBD1. The CDR3 has 14 residues. Germline values: CDR1 MGHRA, CDR2 YSYEKL. Trimming at V came to 2 bases and at J to 6 bases, leaving 4 bases not matched to a gene. The CDR3 nucleotides are TGCGCCAGCAGCCAAAGGACAGGGTGGGATACGCAGTATTTT. Translated: CASSQRTGWDTQYF.

This clonotype has just a few counts. V usage is TRBV4-3 and J usage is TRBJ1-3; tentatively, D is TRBD1 (5 bases). V dropped 1 base and J dropped 3 bases, with 7 bases sitting between them. In germline, CDR1 is LGHNA, CDR2 YSLEER. The CDR3 runs to 14 residues. Here the CDR3 DNA reads TGCGCCAGCAGCCAAGGGGGGATTGGAAACACCATATATTTT. Amino acid sequence: CASSQGGIGNTIYF.

This clonotype has at least ten counts. The V and J genes are TRBV5-1 and TRBJ2-3; 7 positions match TRBD2. V lost 1 base to trimming and J lost 1 base; unmatched junction nucleotides: 6. CDR1 and CDR2 (germline): SGHRS, YFSETQ. The CDR3 loop spans 16 amino acids. This CDR3 is CASSLRSGEGTDTQYF. CDR3 DNA sequence: TGCGCCAGCAGCTTGCGGAGCGGGGAGGGCACAGATACGCAGTATTTT.

This clonotype was detected many times. This chain links TRBV28 with TRBJ1-3; weak D call: TRBD1 (5 bases). The CDR3 consists of 15 residues. The V gene's germline CDR1 is MDHEN and CDR2 SYDVKM. The V gene lost 6 bases and the J gene lost 7 bases, with 19 bases spanning the gap. The DNA for the CDR3 is TGTGCCAGCAGCGAAGTTAGGGGTTCGGATAACACCATATATTTT. Amino acid sequence: CASSEVRGSDNTIYF.

Ten or more counts support this clonotype. The gene calls are TRBV27 and TRBJ1-5; D not certain. V lost 5 bases and J lost 6, with 11 bases in between. The CDR3 consists of 13 residues. Per germline, CDR1 MNHEY and CDR2 SMNVEV (reference sequence). CDR3 in DNA: TGTGCCAGCAGTCCAGGTTGGGTTCAGCCCCAGCATTTT. The encoded protein is CASSPGWVQPQHF.

This clonotype was counted many times. V gene TRBV7-2 combines with J gene TRBJ1-6; possibly TRBD1 for D (5 bases). Per the germline V gene, CDR1 is SGHTA and CDR2 is FQGNSA. CDR3 length equals 16 residues. With 0 bases removed from V and 7 bases from J, the gap between germline ends came to 13 bases. The CDR3 DNA follows: TGTGCCAGCAGCTTAGCCGGGACTAACACCAATTCACCCCTCCACTTT. It translates to CASSLAGTNTNSPLHF.

This clonotype was counted many times. The chain carries TRBV4-3 and TRBJ1-1; a weak D match, TRBD1 (5 bases). This CDR3 is 16 amino acids long. Looked up from germline, CDR1 is LGHNA and CDR2 is YSLEER. Trimming removed 6 bases from V and 1 base from J, with 18 bases in between. DNA of the CDR3: TGCGCCAGCAGTCGAGGGCCAGACAGCACGAACACTGAAGCTTTCTTT. Translated, it gives CASSRGPDSTNTEAFF.

The table lists this clonotype with many counts. V and J are TRBV12-3 or TRBV12-4 and TRBJ1-2; 7 bases fit TRBD1. The CDR3 contains 14 residues. After removal of 4 bases from V and 8 bases from J, the junction contained 10 bases not matched to a gene. CDR3 coding DNA: TGTGCCAGCAGTTCCCCCGACAGGGTAGGCGGCTACACCTTC. This sequence encodes CASSSPDRVGGYTF.

This clonotype occurred many times. The chain joins TRBV7-2 to TRBJ2-7; 9 bases fit TRBD1. CDR1 and CDR2 from the germline V gene are SGHTA and FQGNSA. The CDR3 has 14 amino acids. V lost 4 bases to trimming and J lost 3 bases; unmatched junction nucleotides: 4. CDR3: CASSYVGQGYEQYF. The CDR3 region has the DNA TGTGCCAGCAGCTACGTGGGACAGGGCTACGAGCAGTACTTC.

This clonotype was observed at least ten times. The chain combines TRBV11-1 with TRBJ2-1; TRBD2 agrees at 11 bases. The CDR3 is made up of 20 amino acids. Germline V gives CDR1 SGHAT, CDR2 FQDESV (reference sequence). Losses at the gene ends were 8 bases for V and 2 bases for J; bases not matched to a gene: 20. DNA for the CDR3: TGTGCCAGCTACTGGTCGAGGACTAGCGGGTCTCTGTCCACCTACAATGAGCAGTTCTTC. It encodes CASYWSRTSGSLSTYNEQFF.

This clonotype was seen at least ten times. The rearrangement joins TRBV5-1 to TRBJ1-2; D possibly corresponds to TRBD1 (6 bases). Trimming removed 5 bases at V and 5 bases at J, with 13 bases between. Germline V CDR1 and CDR2: SGHRS, YFSETQ. This CDR3 is built from 13 residues. Here the CDR3 DNA reads TGCGCCAGCAGTTTACAGGGCATTTATGGCTACACCTTC. Its translation is CASSLQGIYGYTF.

This clonotype occurred many times. The V gene is TRBV20-1, the J gene TRBJ2-4; possibly TRBD1 or TRBD2 for D (5 bases each). V was pared by 3 bases and J by 4 bases, with 10 bases between. This CDR3 comprises 13 residues. The germline CDR1 and CDR2 sequences are DFQATT and SNEGSKA (reference sequence). The CDR3 region is CSARGDGKNIQYF. CDR3 nucleotides: TGCAGTGCTAGGGGGGACGGAAAAAACATTCAGTACTTC.

This clonotype has ten or more counts. V is TRBV6-1 and J is TRBJ2-1; 7 bases agree with TRBD1. J gave up 0 bases and V 7 bases, and 6 bases lay outside the gene matches. The CDR3 is 15 amino acids. Germline V lookup: CDR1 MNHNS, CDR2 SASEGT. The CDR3 DNA reads as TGTGCCAGCAAAGAGGGGACAGCCTCCTACAATGAGCAGTTCTTC. Amino acids: CASKEGTASYNEQFF.

This clonotype was seen at least ten times. The genes are TRBV7-2 and TRBJ1-1; TRBD1 might be the D (6 bases). This CDR3 is built from 15 residues. Germline V lookup: CDR1 SGHTA, CDR2 FQGNSA. Trimming took off 2 bases at V and 5 bases at J, with 15 bases between the two ends. The CDR3 is CASSLWQGQRTEAFF. CDR3 in DNA: TGTGCCAGCAGCTTATGGCAGGGGCAGAGGACTGAAGCTTTCTTT. The full variable domain, with the rest looked up from reference TRBV7-2 and TRBJ1-1, is GAGVSQSPSNKVTEKGKDVELRCDPISGHTALYWYRQSLGQGLEFLIYFQGNSAPDKSGLPSDRFSAERTGGSVSTLTIQRTQQEDSAVYLCASSLWQGQRTEAFFGQGTRLTVV.

This clonotype has a count of ten or more. The gene calls are TRBV9 and TRBJ2-2, with TRBD1 matching 7 bases. V was pared by 3 bases and J by 1 base, with 9 bases of the junction left unmatched. Germline CDR1 reads SGDLS; CDR2 reads YYNGEE. CDR3 length equals 17 residues. The CDR3 DNA follows: TGTGCCAGCAGCGAATCAGCTAACAGGGGGAACACCGGGGAGCTGTTTTTT. This encodes CASSESANRGNTGELFF.

This clonotype was recorded at least ten times. The chain has TRBV5-1 and TRBJ2-1; the match to TRBD2 covers 12 bases. Germline trimming cut 4 bases from V and 7 bases from J; bases unmatched to any gene: 6. The CDR3 contains 15 residues. The germline CDR1 and CDR2 sequences are SGHRS and YFSETQ. The CDR3 is CASSRTSGVRNEQFF. CDR3 nucleotide sequence: TGCGCCAGCAGCCGGACTAGCGGGGTTAGGAATGAGCAGTTCTTC.

There are many counts of this clonotype. V is TRBV4-3 and J is TRBJ2-3; 7 nucleotides line up with TRBD1. The CDR3 consists of 17 residues. Germline V gene data show CDR1 as LGHNA and CDR2 as YSLEER. V gave up 3 bases and J gave up 3 bases; unmatched junction bases: 12. The CDR3 reads CASSQAGTDYFTDTQYF. The CDR3 region has the DNA TGCGCCAGCAGCCAGGCCGGGACAGATTATTTTACAGATACGCAGTATTTT.

This clonotype has a count of ten or more. The CDR3 region has the DNA TGTGCCAGCAGCCAAATACCTACCTACGAGCAGTACTTC. Its translation is CASSQIPTYEQYF. The rearrangement links TRBV3-1 to TRBJ2-7; D gene ambiguous. The CDR3 loop spans 13 amino acids. V gave up 2 bases and J gave up 2 bases, with 7 bases separating them. Germline lookup yields CDR1 LGHDT and CDR2 YNNKEL (reference sequence).

This clonotype was observed a handful of times. This CDR3 is CASSRKGLVSGYTF. CDR3 sequence (DNA): TGTGCCAGCAGCCGAAAGGGGTTGGTCTCTGGCTACACCTTC. This chain joins TRBV11-2 and TRBJ1-2, with D possibly being TRBD1 (5 bases). The germline gives CDR1 SGHAT, CDR2 FQNNGV. The ends were cut back, 5 bases at V and 7 bases at J, with 17 bases in the middle. The CDR3 is 14 amino acids.

This clonotype was seen ten or more times. The genes are TRBV15 and TRBJ2-4, with a possible D match to TRBD1 (5 bases). The length of the CDR3 is 17 residues. Deletions cut 5 bases from V and 10 bases from J, with 27 bases between. Germline V lookup: CDR1 LNHNV, CDR2 YYDKDF (reference sequence). CDR3 amino acids: CATSSSLTETSNSIQYF. CDR3 sequence (DNA): TGTGCCACCAGCTCCTCCCTGACAGAAACCTCAAACAGTATTCAGTACTTC.

V usage is TRBV2 and J usage is TRBJ1-3; maybe TRBD1 (5 bases). V lost 7 bases and J lost 4, with 14 bases in between. The CDR3 runs to 14 residues. Germline assignment: CDR1 SNHLY and CDR2 FYNNEI. The CDR3: CASKTETLGNTIYF. The CDR3 DNA reads TGTGCCAGCAAGACAGAGACTTTAGGAAACACCATATATTTT. Drawing the rest from reference TRBV2 and TRBJ1-3, the complete variable domain is EPEVTQTPSHQVTQMGQEVILRCVPISNHLYFYWYRQILGQKVEFLVSFYNNEISEKSEIFDDQFSVERPDGSNFTLKIRSTKLEDSAMYFCASKTETLGNTIYFGEGSWLTVV.

Ten or more counts support this clonotype. The chain has TRBV6-5 and TRBJ1-2; D not resolved. This CDR3 contains 17 residues. Per germline, CDR1 MNHEY and CDR2 SVGAGI. Trimming left V 0 bases short and J 8 bases short, with 22 bases between. CDR3 amino acids: CASSYSILQVLTMGYTF. In DNA, the CDR3 is TGTGCCAGCAGTTACTCGATTCTTCAGGTTCTAACTATGGGCTACACCTTC.